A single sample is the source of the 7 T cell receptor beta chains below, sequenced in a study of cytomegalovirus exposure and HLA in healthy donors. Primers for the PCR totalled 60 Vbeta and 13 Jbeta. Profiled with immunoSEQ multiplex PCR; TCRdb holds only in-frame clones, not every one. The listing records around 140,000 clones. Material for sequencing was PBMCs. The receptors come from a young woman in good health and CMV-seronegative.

DNA of the CDR3: TGTGCCAGCAGCCCGCCGGGACACCCGAACACTGAAGCTTTCTTT. Translating it yields CASSPPGHPNTEAFF. The chain couples TRBV5-4 to TRBJ1-1; the D gene is possibly TRBD1 (6 bases). The CDR3 has 15 amino acids. V dropped 4 bases and J dropped 1 base, with 14 bases sitting between them. Germline CDR1 and CDR2: SGHNT and YYREEE (reference sequence).

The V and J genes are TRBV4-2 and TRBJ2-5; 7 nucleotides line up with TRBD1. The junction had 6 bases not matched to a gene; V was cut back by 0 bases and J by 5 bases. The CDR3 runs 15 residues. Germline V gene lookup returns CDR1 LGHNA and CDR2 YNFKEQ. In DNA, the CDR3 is TGTGCCAGCAGCCAAGAGTGGGGACAGTTTGAGACCCAGTACTTC. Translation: CASSQEWGQFETQYF.

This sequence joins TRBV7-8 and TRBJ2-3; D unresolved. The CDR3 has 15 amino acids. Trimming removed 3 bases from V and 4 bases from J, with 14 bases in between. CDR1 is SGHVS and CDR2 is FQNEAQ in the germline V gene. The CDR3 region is CASSFRRPAADTQYF. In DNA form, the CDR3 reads TGTGCCAGCAGCTTTCGTCGACCCGCGGCAGATACGCAGTATTTT.

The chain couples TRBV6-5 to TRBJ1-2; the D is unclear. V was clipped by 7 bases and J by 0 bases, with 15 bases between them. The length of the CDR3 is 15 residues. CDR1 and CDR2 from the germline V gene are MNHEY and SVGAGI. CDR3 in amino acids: CASTPYREANYGYTF. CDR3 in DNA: TGTGCCAGCACCCCTTATCGAGAAGCTAACTATGGCTACACCTTC.

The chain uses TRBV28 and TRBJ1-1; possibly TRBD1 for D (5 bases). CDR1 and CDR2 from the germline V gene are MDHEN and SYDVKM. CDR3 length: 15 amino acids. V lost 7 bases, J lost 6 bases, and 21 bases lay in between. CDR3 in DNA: TGTGCCAGCACCGCAACAGGTTGGCGGGGCGCTGAAGCTTTCTTT. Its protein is CASTATGWRGAEAFF.

The CDR3 DNA reads as TGCAGCGTTGTTAGGACAGGGGCCTACAATGAGCAGTTCTTC. This codes for CSVVRTGAYNEQFF. The genes are TRBV29-1 and TRBJ2-1; TRBD1 aligns across 9 bases. Germline V CDR1 and CDR2: SQVTM, ANQGSEA. The CDR3 consists of 14 residues. V shed 4 bases and J 2 bases; nucleotides not matched to a gene: 3.

The CDR3 protein is CASSPPPGQGSGNTIYF. The DNA of the CDR3 is TGCGCCAGCAGCCCACCCCCGGGTCAGGGGTCTGGAAACACCATATATTTT. The V call is TRBV4-3, the J call TRBJ1-3; weak D call: TRBD1 (6 bases). The CDR3 extends over 17 amino acids. V was clipped by 4 bases and J by 1 base, with 17 bases between them. CDR1 is LGHNA and CDR2 is YSLEER in the germline V gene.